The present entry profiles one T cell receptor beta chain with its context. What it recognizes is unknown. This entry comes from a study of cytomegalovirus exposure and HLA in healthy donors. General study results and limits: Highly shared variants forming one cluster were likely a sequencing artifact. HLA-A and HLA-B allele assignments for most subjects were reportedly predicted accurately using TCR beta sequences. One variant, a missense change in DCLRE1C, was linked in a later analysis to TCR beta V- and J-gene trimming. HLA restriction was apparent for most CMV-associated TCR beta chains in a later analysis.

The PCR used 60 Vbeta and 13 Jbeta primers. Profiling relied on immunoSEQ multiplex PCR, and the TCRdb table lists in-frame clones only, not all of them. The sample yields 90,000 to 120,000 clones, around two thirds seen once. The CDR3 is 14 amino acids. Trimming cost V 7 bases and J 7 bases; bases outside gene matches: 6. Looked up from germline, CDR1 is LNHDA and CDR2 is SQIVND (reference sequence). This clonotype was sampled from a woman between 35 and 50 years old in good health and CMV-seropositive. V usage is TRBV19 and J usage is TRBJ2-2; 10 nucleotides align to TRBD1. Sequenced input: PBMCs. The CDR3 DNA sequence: TGTGCCAGTAAGAGACAGGGGGCTGGCGGGGAGCTGTTTTTT. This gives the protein CASKRQGAGGELFF. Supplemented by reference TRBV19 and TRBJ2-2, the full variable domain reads DGGITQSPKYLFRKEGQNVTLSCEQNLNHDAMYWYRQDPGQGLRLIYYSQIVNDFQKGDIAEGYSVSREKKESFPLTVTSAQKNPTAFYLCASKRQGAGGELFFGEGSRLTVL.